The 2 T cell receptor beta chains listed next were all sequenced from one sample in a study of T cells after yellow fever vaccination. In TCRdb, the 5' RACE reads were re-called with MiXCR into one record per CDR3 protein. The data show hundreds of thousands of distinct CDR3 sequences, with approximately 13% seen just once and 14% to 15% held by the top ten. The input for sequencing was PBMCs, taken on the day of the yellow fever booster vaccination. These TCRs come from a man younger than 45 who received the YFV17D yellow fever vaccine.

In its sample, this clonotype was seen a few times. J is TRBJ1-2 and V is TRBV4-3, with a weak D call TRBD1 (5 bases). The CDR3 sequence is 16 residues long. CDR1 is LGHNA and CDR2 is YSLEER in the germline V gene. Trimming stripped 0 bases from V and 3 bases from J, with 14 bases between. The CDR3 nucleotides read TGCGCCAGCAGCCAAGAAAAGGCAGGGTTTGACTATGGCTACACCTTC. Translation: CASSQEKAGFDYGYTF.

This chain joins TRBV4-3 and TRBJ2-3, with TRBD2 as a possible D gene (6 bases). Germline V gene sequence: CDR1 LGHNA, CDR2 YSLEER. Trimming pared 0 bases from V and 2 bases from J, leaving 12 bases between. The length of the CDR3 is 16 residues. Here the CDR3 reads CASSQDLAGPTDTQYF. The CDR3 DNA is TGCGCCAGCAGCCAAGATCTTGCGGGACCCACAGATACGCAGTATTTT.